Shown below are 27 T cell receptor beta chains from a single sample sequenced in a study of blood T cell repertoires in COVID-19. Only in-frame clones appear in the TCRdb table, and some are missing; sequencing was by immunoSEQ multiplex PCR. Among about 240,000 clones listed, more than 70% were seen once. The sequencing sample was made of peripheral blood. Every receptor here comes from a woman between 40 and 55 years old who had recovered from COVID-19.

Details on this clone: A read error may account for a junction end that differs from germline. The chain has TRBV11-2 and TRBJ1-6; D perhaps matches TRBD1 (5 bases). CDR1 and CDR2 (germline): SGHAT, FQNNGV. CDR3 length equals 19 residues. CDR3 DNA: TGTGCCAGCACCTTACGCTCCGATGGGGCCCCAGGGCTTGGGTCACCCCTCCACTTT. Encoded protein: CASTLRSDGAPGLGSPLHF.

The V gene is TRBV27, the J gene TRBJ1-2; 7 positions match TRBD1. V shed 4 bases and J 1 base; nucleotides not matched to a gene: 3. CDR3 length: 14 residues. Germline loops: CDR1 MNHEY, CDR2 SMNVEV (reference sequence). The CDR3 protein is CASSSWDSNYGYTF. CDR3 sequence (DNA): TGTGCCAGCAGTTCCTGGGACAGTAACTATGGCTACACCTTC.

V and J are TRBV27 and TRBJ2-7; possible D gene TRBD2, 6 bases. The CDR3 totals 15 residues. The germline gives CDR1 MNHEY, CDR2 SMNVEV (reference sequence). V lost 5 bases, J lost 0 bases, and 14 bases lay in between. The chain's CDR3 is CASSPRAGGSYEQYF. CDR3 in DNA: TGTGCCAGCAGTCCCCGGGCCGGGGGCTCCTACGAGCAGTACTTC.

The chain joins TRBV5-4 to TRBJ1-1; 8 bases match TRBD1. In germline, CDR1 is SGHNT, CDR2 YYREEE (reference sequence). The CDR3 is 16 residues long. V lost 4 bases to trimming and J lost 3 bases; unmatched junction nucleotides: 11. The CDR3 coding sequence is TGTGCCAGCAGCCTCCGACAGGGGAGGGGATACACTGAAGCTTTCTTT. Encoded protein: CASSLRQGRGYTEAFF.

The V and J genes are TRBV27 and TRBJ2-7; D gene ambiguous. The CDR3 length is 13 residues. The germline V gene encodes CDR1 MNHEY and CDR2 SMNVEV (reference sequence). V dropped 1 base and J dropped 3 bases, with 7 bases sitting between them. The CDR3 loop reads CASSLFGSYEQYF. DNA of the CDR3: TGTGCCAGCAGTTTATTTGGCAGCTACGAGCAGTACTTC.

The V call is TRBV19, the J call TRBJ1-1; the D gene is possibly TRBD1 (5 bases). Per the germline V gene, CDR1 is LNHDA and CDR2 is SQIVND (reference sequence). V was cut by 5 bases and J by 4 bases, with 14 bases left in between. This CDR3 has 14 amino acids. The chain's CDR3 is CASSGLGGTTEAFF. The DNA of the CDR3 is TGTGCCAGTAGTGGTCTCGGAGGGACCACTGAAGCTTTCTTT.

V gene TRBV7-8 combines with J gene TRBJ2-7; a possible D gene is TRBD2 (6 bases). This CDR3 has 17 residues. V lost 0 bases and J lost 0, with 15 bases in between. Germline values: CDR1 SGHVS, CDR2 FQNEAQ. CDR3 bases: TGTGCCAGCAGCTTAGCCCTTTCTAGCGCCAGCTCCTACGAGCAGTACTTC. This translates into CASSLALSSASSYEQYF.

The CDR3 loop is CASSLVGVNFYGYTF. The CDR3 coding sequence is TGTGCCAGCAGCTTAGTCGGGGTCAACTTTTATGGCTACACCTTC. V gene TRBV7-9 combines with J gene TRBJ1-2, with D unresolved. CDR1 is SEHNR and CDR2 is FQNEAQ in the germline V gene (reference sequence). V shed 1 base and J shed 5 bases, with 14 bases lying between them. CDR3 length: 15 amino acids.

This chain connects TRBV5-1 to TRBJ2-4; D may be TRBD1 (6 bases). V dropped 0 bases and J dropped 0 bases, with 10 bases sitting between them. CDR1 is SGHRS and CDR2 is YFSETQ in the germline V gene. The CDR3 totals 16 residues. DNA for the CDR3: TGCGCCAGCAGCTTGGGGACAGCCATAGCCAAAAACATTCAGTACTTC. Protein: CASSLGTAIAKNIQYF.

This clone showed up just once. The chain combines TRBV5-3 with TRBJ2-1; D perhaps matches TRBD1 (6 bases). TRBV5-3 counts as an open reading frame of uncertain function. This CDR3 has 16 amino acids. Trimming shortened V by 3 bases and J by 0 bases, and 13 bases separated the two germline ends. The CDR3 DNA sequence: TGTGCCAGAAGCTCGGACAGCAAGAGCTCCTACAATGAGCAGTTCTTC. Translation: CARSSDSKSSYNEQFF.

V gene TRBV11-3 combines with J gene TRBJ2-1, with D unclear. The CDR3 is 11 amino acids. Trimming shortened V by 5 bases and J by 7 bases, and 6 bases separated the two germline ends. Germline loops: CDR1 SGHNT, CDR2 YENEEA. CDR3 region: CASSRVNEQFF. The CDR3 region has the DNA TGTGCCAGCAGCCGGGTGAATGAGCAGTTCTTC.

This clone was recorded only once. CDR3 sequence (DNA): TGTGCCAGCTCACCGCGGACAGGGTGGGACAATGAGCAGTTCTTC. Residues: CASSPRTGWDNEQFF. V and J are TRBV18 and TRBJ2-1, with 8 bases matching TRBD1. Germline values: CDR1 KGHSH, CDR2 LQKENI. J lost 5 bases, V lost 3 bases, and 6 bases had no gene match. The length of the CDR3 is 15 residues.

This chain uses TRBV6-5 with TRBJ1-5; D gene ambiguous. CDR3 size: 15 residues. Between the trimmed V and J ends, which lost 6 bases and 2 bases, there was a span of 14 bases. The germline CDR1 and CDR2 sequences are MNHEY and SVGAGI. This chain's CDR3 is CASRTGITGNQPQHF. The CDR3, as DNA: TGTGCCAGCAGGACCGGGATAACGGGCAATCAGCCCCAGCATTTT.

The chain carries TRBV18 and TRBJ1-1, with unresolved D. V gave up 4 bases and J gave up 1 base, with 10 bases separating them. Germline CDR1 and CDR2: KGHSH and LQKENI. The CDR3 length is 14 residues. The CDR3 bases are TGTGCCAGCTCACGGTTAATCGGGAACACTGAAGCTTTCTTT. It yields the protein CASSRLIGNTEAFF.

The V and J genes are TRBV7-9 and TRBJ2-6; 9 bases map to TRBD1. The CDR3 consists of 17 residues. V trimming: 8 bases; J trimming: 0 bases; junction bases outside the gene matches: 8. Germline V lookup: CDR1 SEHNR, CDR2 FQNEAQ (reference sequence). CDR3 region: CASGTGTGLSGANVLTF. The CDR3 nucleotides read TGTGCCAGCGGCACCGGGACAGGGCTCTCTGGGGCCAACGTCCTGACTTTC.

As DNA, the CDR3 is TGTGCCAGCAGTTTGCCGACCCGGGGGGGAGAGACCCAGTACTTC. This codes for CASSLPTRGGETQYF. The chain combines TRBV27 with TRBJ2-5; TRBD2 matches at 8 bases. Germline V gene data show CDR1 as MNHEY and CDR2 as SMNVEV (reference sequence). CDR3 size: 15 residues. J was trimmed by 4 bases and V by 3 bases; bases with no gene match: 7.

This clone occurred once. The V and J genes are TRBV5-4 and TRBJ2-6; TRBD1 agrees at 8 bases. CDR1 SGHNT and CDR2 YYREEE come from the germline V gene (reference sequence). Trimming cost V 3 bases and J 13 bases; bases outside gene matches: 12. CDR3 length equals 15 residues. CDR3 nucleotides: TGTGCCAGCAGCTCATGGACAGGGTCGGATACGGTCCTGACTTTC. As protein: CASSSWTGSDTVLTF. The variable domain in full, with the rest retrieved from reference TRBV5-4 and TRBJ2-6, is ETGVTQSPTHLIKTRGQQVTLRCSSQSGHNTVSWYQQALGQGPQFIFQYYREEENGRGNFPPRFSGLQFPNYSSELNVNALELDDSALYLCASSSWTGSDTVLTFGAGSRLTVL.

The chain couples TRBV11-3 to TRBJ2-3; the match to TRBD2 covers 10 bases. Germline lookup yields CDR1 SGHNT and CDR2 YENEEA. Germline trimming cut 5 bases from V and 8 bases from J; bases unmatched to any gene: 7. The CDR3 is 14 residues long. Written as DNA, the CDR3 is TGTGCCAGCAGCCCGCGGACTAGCGGAATTACGCAGTATTTT. Encoded protein: CASSPRTSGITQYF.

The V call is TRBV18, the J call TRBJ2-5; D may be TRBD2 (6 bases). The CDR3 is made up of 13 amino acids. Trimming pared 4 bases from V and 7 bases from J, leaving 13 bases between. Germline CDR1 reads KGHSH; CDR2 reads LQKENI. The CDR3 DNA is TGTGCCAGCTCACGGGACTCCCAGGGGACCCAGTACTTC. This gives the protein CASSRDSQGTQYF. Looking up the rest from reference TRBV18 and TRBJ2-5 gives the full variable domain: NAGVMQNPRHLVRRRGQEARLRCSPMKGHSHVYWYRQLPEEGLKFMVYLQKENIIDESGMPKERFSAEFPKEGPSILRIQQVVRGDSAAYFCASSRDSQGTQYFGPGTRLLVL.

The chain links TRBV6-5 to TRBJ2-7; 8 bases match TRBD1. Per germline, CDR1 MNHEY and CDR2 SVGAGI. The CDR3 has 14 amino acids. The V segment lost 5 bases and the J segment 2 bases; nucleotides outside the gene matches: 5. The CDR3 coding sequence is TGTGCCAGCAGTCCAGGGGGCGGACCCTACGAGCAGTACTTC. Translated, it gives CASSPGGGPYEQYF.

This clone was seen a single time. This chain uses TRBV6-5 with TRBJ2-2; 8 bases align to TRBD1. The V and J ends lost 7 bases and 8 bases, in that order; junction bases with no gene match: 12. Germline V gene lookup returns CDR1 MNHEY and CDR2 SVGAGI. CDR3 length equals 15 residues. CDR3 amino acids: CASIEQGAGWGELFF. Here the CDR3 DNA reads TGTGCCAGCATAGAGCAGGGGGCAGGATGGGGGGAGCTGTTTTTT.

This chain joins TRBV6-2 or TRBV6-3 and TRBJ2-2, with TRBD1 as a possible D gene (6 bases). The CDR3 length is 19 residues. Trimming pared 0 bases from V and 4 bases from J, leaving 21 bases between. Per germline, CDR1 MNHEY and CDR2 SVGEGT. CDR3 in DNA: TGTGCCAGCAGTTACTCGGGGACGGGACGGACAGCCCTCACCGGGGAGCTGTTTTTT. It codes for CASSYSGTGRTALTGELFF.

The rearrangement links TRBV5-6 to TRBJ2-2, with D perhaps TRBD2 (5 bases). Germline V gene sequence: CDR1 SGHDT, CDR2 YYEEEE. The ends were cut back, 4 bases at V and 3 bases at J, with 16 bases in the middle. This CDR3 is 16 amino acids long. The CDR3 nucleotides read TGTGCCAGCAGCCCAATAGCGTTTTCAGACACCGGGGAGCTGTTTTTT. It yields the protein CASSPIAFSDTGELFF.

This chain connects TRBV6-6 to TRBJ1-5; TRBD1 aligns across 7 bases. CDR1 is MNHNY, CDR2 SVGAGI, per germline (reference sequence). This CDR3 spans 12 amino acids. The trim removed 6 bases at V and 11 bases at J, leaving 7 bases unmatched. CDR3 residues: CASSSRGGSQHF. The CDR3 DNA reads TGTGCCAGCAGCAGCCGAGGGGGCTCCCAGCATTTT.

The genes are TRBV19 and TRBJ2-6; D remains ambiguous. CDR3 length: 15 amino acids. V shed 1 base and J shed 2 bases, with 6 bases lying between them. Germline V gene data show CDR1 as LNHDA and CDR2 as SQIVND (reference sequence). CDR3 bases: TGTGCCAGTAGTATAGTAGACACTGGGGCCAACGTCCTGACTTTC. It yields the protein CASSIVDTGANVLTF.

The rearrangement links TRBV11-2 to TRBJ2-1, with 7 bases lining up with TRBD2. Germline CDR1 and CDR2: SGHAT and FQNNGV. V lost 3 bases, J lost 10 bases, and 12 bases stayed unmatched. The CDR3 spans 15 residues. The CDR3 reads CASSFVGGPSREQFF. DNA for the CDR3: TGTGCCAGCAGCTTCGTGGGAGGGCCCTCGAGGGAGCAGTTCTTC.

This chain links TRBV3-1 (or the pseudogene TRBV3-2) with TRBJ2-7, with 7 bases lining up with TRBD1. This CDR3 is 13 amino acids long. Germline V gives CDR1 LGHDT, CDR2 YNNKEL (reference sequence). The V and J ends lost 7 bases and 3 bases, in that order; junction bases with no gene match: 6. As DNA, the CDR3 is TGTGCCAGCATCGAGGGACAGAACTACGAGCAGTACGTC. It is translated as CASIEGQNYEQYV.